This is a list of T cell receptor beta chains from one sample in a study of technical replicates of blood from several donors. Assay used: immunoSEQ multiplex PCR; TCRdb lists only in-frame clones, some missing. The top ten hold about 0.37% of the sample, which has approximately 79,000 clones, around 92% seen once. Sequenced sample: T cells isolated from PBMCs. These receptors originate from a human donor in good health. Both conserved end residues are part of each CDR3. A D gene is named only where the DNA matches it firmly.

v_gene	d_gene	j_gene	CDR3nt	CDR3aa
TRBV5-1	.	TRBJ1-4	TGCGCCAGCAGCCGAGGGGGAAGAATGGGAGCGACTAATGAAAAACTGTTTTTT	CASSRGGRMGATNEKLFF
TRBV5-5	TRBD1	TRBJ1-2	TGTGCCAGCCGGGTACAGGGGAGAGTTTCTGGCTACACCTTC	CASRVQGRVSGYTF
TRBV14	TRBD1	TRBJ1-2	TGTGCCAGCAGCCTATTGCAGACAGGGTTCGATGGCTACACCTTC	CASSLLQTGFDGYTF
TRBV5-1	.	TRBJ1-5	TGCGCCAGCAGCTTGGTTTCAGGGGGCAATCAGCCCCAGCATTTT	CASSLVSGGNQPQHF
TRBV28	.	TRBJ1-1	TGTGCCAGCATTAGTATAGGACACTCTCGTAGTGAAGCTTTCTTT	CASISIGHSRSEAFF
TRBV19	.	TRBJ1-1	TGTGCCAGTAGTATTGGGGCTGGGAACACTGAAGCTTTCTTT	CASSIGAGNTEAFF
TRBV11-2	TRBD2	TRBJ2-5	TGTGCCAGCAGCTTAGGTACTAGCGGGAGGCCGGAGGAGACCCAGTACTTC	CASSLGTSGRPEETQYF
TRBV20-1	.	TRBJ1-5	TGCAGTGCTAGTGCAGGGCCGCCCCAGCATTTT	CSASAGPPQHF
TRBV9	.	TRBJ2-7	TGTGCCAGCAGCGTAGTCAGCGGGTCCTACGAGCAGTACTTC	CASSVVSGSYEQYF
TRBV9	TRBD2	TRBJ2-1	TGTGCCAGCAGCGTTAGCGGGAGTGTCCAAAATGAGCAGTTCTTC	CASSVSGSVQNEQFF
TRBV7-8	.	TRBJ1-2	TGTGCCAGCAGCTTCGGGGCTAACTATGGCTACACCTTC	CASSFGANYGYTF
TRBV27	TRBD2	TRBJ2-1	TGTGCCAGCAGTTTTCTAGGAACCCCGTCGACTAGCGGGAGGAACGATGAGCAGTTCTTC	CASSFLGTPSTSGRNDEQFF
TRBV5-1	TRBD1	TRBJ2-7	TGCGCCAGCTCTAAAGGGGAGGGACAGGGGTCCCCAGTTCCATTCTACGAGCAGTACTTC	CASSKGEGQGSPVPFYEQYF
TRBV5-1	TRBD1	TRBJ2-5	TGCGCCAGCAGCTCGACAGGGGGAGAGACCCAGTACTTC	CASSSTGGETQYF
TRBV27	.	TRBJ2-1	TGTGCCAGCAGTTTTTACGAGAACAATGAGCAGTTCTTC	CASSFYENNEQFF
TRBV11-2	TRBD2	TRBJ2-1	TGTGCCAGCAGCTTAGTCGGTAGCGGGAGGGCCCTCGATGAGCAGTTCTTC	CASSLVGSGRALDEQFF
TRBV9	.	TRBJ2-2	TGTGCCAGCAGCGAGGGCGGGGTGAACACCGGGGAGCTGTTTTTT	CASSEGGVNTGELFF
TRBV2	.	TRBJ1-1	TGTGCCACCCGGGAGGACAGAGCAATCCAGGTCTCTGAAGCTTTCTTT	CATREDRAIQVSEAFF
TRBV5-4	.	TRBJ1-2	TGTGCCACCGGGACGGGTTTCGGGGAGGAGGGCTACACCTTC	CATGTGFGEEGYTF
TRBV9	TRBD2	TRBJ2-1	TGTGCCAGCAGCGCTGGACTAGCGGGAGCCTACAATGAGCAGTTCTTC	CASSAGLAGAYNEQFF
TRBV11-2	.	TRBJ1-1	TGTGCCAGCAGCTTATGGGCAGGGGACACTGAAGCTTTCTTT	CASSLWAGDTEAFF
TRBV2	.	TRBJ2-1	TGTGCCAGCAGTGAAGAGGGGGCCTACAATGAGCAGTTCTTC	CASSEEGAYNEQFF